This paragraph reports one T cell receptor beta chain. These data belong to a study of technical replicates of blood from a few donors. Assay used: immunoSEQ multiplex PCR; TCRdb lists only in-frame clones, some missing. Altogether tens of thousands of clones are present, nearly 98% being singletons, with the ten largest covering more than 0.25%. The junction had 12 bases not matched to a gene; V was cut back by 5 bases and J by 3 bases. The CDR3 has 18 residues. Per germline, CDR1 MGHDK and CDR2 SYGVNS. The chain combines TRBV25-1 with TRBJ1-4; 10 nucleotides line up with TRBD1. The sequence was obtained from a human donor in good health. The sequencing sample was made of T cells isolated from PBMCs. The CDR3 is CASSPPRQGALPNEKLFF. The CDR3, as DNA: TGTGCCAGCAGTCCCCCACGACAGGGGGCGTTACCTAATGAAAAACTGTTTTTT.